Detailed here is one TCR beta chain. Source study methods: Amplifying reference gene primers gave estimates of nucleated cell counts. Data came from immunoSEQ multiplex PCR; TCRdb stores just in-frame clones and leaves some out. Clone size and V and J calls were adopted from that table, with D and trimming inferred from the DNA. The sample lists about 42,000 clones; roughly nine tenths were seen once. V lost 7 bases and J lost 5, with 9 bases in between. This CDR3 is built from 13 residues. CDR1 is LNHDA and CDR2 is SQIVND in the germline V gene (reference sequence). The sample comes from a study of blood T cell repertoires in COVID-19. Whole-study context: Acute and convalescent COVID-19 samples came from the United States, Italy and Spain. T cells, B-cell-depleted T cells, or PBMCs provided the cDNA or gDNA that served as material.

The sequencing sample was made of peripheral blood. The clonotype was recovered from a man aged 30 to 39 with active or convalescent COVID-19. The chain links TRBV19 to TRBJ1-6; D remains unclear. As DNA, the CDR3 is TGTGCCAGTAACAGAAATGATAATTCACCCCTCCACTTT. Translated, it gives CASNRNDNSPLHF. The full variable domain, rest sourced from reference TRBV19 and TRBJ1-6, is DGGITQSPKYLFRKEGQNVTLSCEQNLNHDAMYWYRQDPGQGLRLIYYSQIVNDFQKGDIAEGYSVSREKKESFPLTVTSAQKNPTAFYLCASNRNDNSPLHFGNGTRLTVT.